Below are 21 T cell receptor beta chains sequenced from a single sample in a study of blood T cell repertoires in COVID-19. Measured with immunoSEQ multiplex PCR; TCRdb has only the in-frame clones, and not every one. The repertoire holds more than 200,000 clones, with about 91% as singletons. The sequenced sample was peripheral blood. All receptors come from a woman younger than 45 with COVID-19, enrolled during active disease.

V usage is TRBV15 and J usage is TRBJ2-5; D is perhaps TRBD1 (6 bases). V lost 1 base to trimming and J lost 4 bases, with 10 bases between them. The CDR3 has 14 amino acids. Germline-derived CDR1 and CDR2 are LNHNV and YYDKDF (reference sequence). In DNA, the CDR3 is TGTGCCACCAGCAGAGCCAGGGGTCGAGAGACCCAGTACTTC. Protein sequence: CATSRARGRETQYF.

The rearrangement links TRBV3-1 (or the pseudogene TRBV3-2) to TRBJ2-5; 8 nucleotides align to TRBD2. Germline V CDR1 and CDR2: LGHDT, YNNKEL (reference sequence). This CDR3 spans 15 amino acids. Germline trimming cut 0 bases from V and 5 bases from J; bases unmatched to any gene: 5. The CDR3 region has the DNA TGTGCCAGCAGCCAAGATAAGCGGGAGTTGGAGACCCAGTACTTC. It translates to CASSQDKRELETQYF.

The rearrangement links TRBV11-2 to TRBJ2-1; TRBD1 matches 9 bases. V dropped 5 bases and J dropped 5; count of bases not matched to a gene: 10. The germline CDR1 and CDR2 sequences are SGHAT and FQNNGV. This CDR3 has 16 residues. CDR3 nucleotide sequence: TGTGCCAGCAGCAAAAGGACAGGGGAGGGGAACAATGAGCAGTTCTTC. Protein: CASSKRTGEGNNEQFF.

This chain connects TRBV7-9 to TRBJ1-2; D ambiguous. V lost 3 bases and J 3 bases, leaving 11 bases between the germline ends. The CDR3 loop spans 14 amino acids. The V gene's germline CDR1 is SEHNR and CDR2 FQNEAQ (reference sequence). The DNA for the CDR3 is TGTGCCAGCAGCTTTGGAGGGAACTACTATGGCTACACCTTC. This encodes CASSFGGNYYGYTF.

The chain uses TRBV13 and TRBJ2-3, with D perhaps matching TRBD2 (5 bases). Germline CDR1 and CDR2: PRHDT and FYEKMQ (reference sequence). V shed 2 bases and J shed 0 bases, with 9 bases lying between them. CDR3 length equals 15 residues. The CDR3 DNA is TGTGCCAGCAGCTTACGGGGAACGAGCACAGATACGCAGTATTTT. Translating it yields CASSLRGTSTDTQYF.

V and J are TRBV27 and TRBJ2-2; D is perhaps TRBD2 (7 bases). The CDR3 totals 15 residues. The ends were cut back, 2 bases at V and 7 bases at J, with 14 bases in the middle. CDR1 is MNHEY, CDR2 SMNVEV, per germline (reference sequence). The CDR3 is CASSLLGGAFGELFF. In DNA, the CDR3 is TGTGCCAGCAGTTTACTAGGGGGGGCCTTCGGGGAGCTGTTTTTT.

This clone was observed once. CDR3 in DNA: TGTGCCAGCAGTAGGGGCAACAGCCTCTCCTACAATGAGCAGTTCTTC. Encoded protein: CASSRGNSLSYNEQFF. V and J are TRBV7-2 and TRBJ2-1; tentative D call: TRBD1 (5 bases). Trimming cost V 6 bases and J 0 bases, with 15 bases left between them. CDR3 size: 16 residues. Germline V gene sequence: CDR1 SGHTA, CDR2 FQGNSA.

This clone has just one count. For the CDR3, the DNA is TGTGCCAGCAGCAATAGCGGGGGCACTAACACCGGGGAGCTGTTTTTT. Protein product: CASSNSGGTNTGELFF. The chain links TRBV7-2 to TRBJ2-2, with 9 bases aligning to TRBD2. Losses at the gene ends were 5 bases for V and 2 bases for J; bases not matched to a gene: 6. This CDR3 has 16 residues. CDR1 is SGHTA, CDR2 FQGNSA, per germline.

This chain links TRBV5-1 with TRBJ2-5; TRBD1 aligns across 8 bases. V was clipped by 4 bases and J by 5 bases; unmatched bases: 7. This CDR3 has 14 amino acids. Germline V lookup: CDR1 SGHRS, CDR2 YFSETQ. CDR3 amino acids: CASSPTGVGETQYF. The DNA for the CDR3 is TGCGCCAGCAGCCCGACAGGGGTCGGGGAGACCCAGTACTTC.

This chain links TRBV6-2 or TRBV6-3 with TRBJ1-6; D is perhaps TRBD1 (6 bases). There are 14 residues in the CDR3. The V end lost 0 bases, the J end lost 10 bases, and 10 bases lay between the germline ends. Germline V CDR1 and CDR2: MNHEY, SVGEGT. CDR3 loop: CASSYSGRGSPLHF. DNA for the CDR3: TGTGCCAGCAGTTACTCTGGCAGGGGATCACCCCTCCACTTT.

V and J are TRBV10-2 and TRBJ1-2; the match to TRBD1 covers 8 bases. V dropped 7 bases and J dropped 8; count of bases not matched to a gene: 12. The CDR3 is 14 residues long. Per the germline V gene, CDR1 is WSHSY and CDR2 is SAAADI. CDR3 sequence: CASTSPGGAGGYTF. In DNA form, the CDR3 reads TGCGCCAGCACATCCCCAGGGGGCGCCGGGGGCTACACCTTC.

The chain joins TRBV18 to TRBJ1-5; D gene ambiguous. This CDR3 comprises 15 residues. The V end lost 5 bases, the J end lost 0 bases, and 11 bases lay between the germline ends. Looked up from germline, CDR1 is KGHSH and CDR2 is LQKENI. The CDR3 here is CASSSFQDSNQPQHF. The CDR3 bases are TGTGCCAGCTCATCCTTTCAGGATAGCAATCAGCCCCAGCATTTT.

J is TRBJ1-5 and V is TRBV24-1; D is possibly TRBD1 (5 bases). This CDR3 has 13 amino acids. Germline CDR1 is KGHDR and CDR2 is SFDVKD. The V end lost 4 bases, the J end lost 5 bases, and 8 bases lay between the germline ends. Here the CDR3 DNA reads TGTGCCACCAGTGACTCGGGGGATCAGCCCCAGCATTTT. Translation gives CATSDSGDQPQHF.

In this sample, this clone turned up once. DNA of the CDR3: TGTGCCAGCAGTTCGGAGGGCTCCTACAATGAGCAGTTCTTC. The encoded protein is CASSSEGSYNEQFF. The chain carries TRBV27 and TRBJ2-1; D is perhaps TRBD2 (6 bases). V was cut by 4 bases and J by 0 bases, with 7 bases left in between. The CDR3 is 14 amino acids. Germline assignment: CDR1 MNHEY and CDR2 SMNVEV (reference sequence).

This chain connects TRBV6-5 to TRBJ2-7; D is possibly TRBD1 (6 bases). The ends were cut back, 4 bases at V and 2 bases at J, with 18 bases in the middle. CDR3 length equals 16 residues. The V gene's germline CDR1 is MNHEY and CDR2 SVGAGI. CDR3 sequence (DNA): TGTGCCAGCAGTTCCTTTCGGACAGCCGATGCCTACGAGCAGTACGTC. It codes for CASSSFRTADAYEQYV.

This clone appeared a single time. The rearrangement links TRBV24-1 to TRBJ2-3, with a tentative D call TRBD2 (6 bases). V was trimmed by 5 bases and J by 6 bases, leaving 14 bases between them. In germline, CDR1 is KGHDR, CDR2 SFDVKD. The CDR3 sequence is 14 residues long. CDR3 amino acids: CATSGRRERDTQYF. DNA of the CDR3: TGTGCCACCAGTGGAAGGAGGGAAAGGGATACGCAGTATTTT.

The chain has TRBV7-6 and TRBJ2-1, with 13 positions matching TRBD2. The CDR3 is 16 amino acids. J was trimmed by 9 bases and V by 4 bases; bases with no gene match: 9. The germline gives CDR1 SGHVS, CDR2 FNYEAQ. CDR3 sequence: CASSYAMTSGGTEQFF. The CDR3, as DNA: TGTGCCAGCAGCTATGCCATGACTAGCGGGGGGACTGAGCAGTTCTTC.

This chain links TRBV5-1 with TRBJ1-1; no firm D call. V lost 3 bases to trimming and J lost 3 bases, with 9 bases between them. The CDR3 is 13 amino acids. From germline, CDR1 is SGHRS and CDR2 YFSETQ. CDR3 bases: TGCGCCAGCAGCTGGTCAGGCGACACTGAAGCTTTCTTT. Amino acids: CASSWSGDTEAFF.

This sequence joins TRBV6-6 and TRBJ2-2; 9 bases agree with TRBD2. Germline loops: CDR1 MNHNY, CDR2 SVGAGI (reference sequence). The V segment lost 5 bases and the J segment 3 bases; nucleotides outside the gene matches: 4. CDR3 length: 15 amino acids. This CDR3 reads CASSRGGAYTGELFF. DNA of the CDR3: TGTGCCAGCAGTCGCGGGGGGGCCTACACCGGGGAGCTGTTTTTT.

The V call is TRBV28, the J call TRBJ2-1; 12 bases are shared with TRBD2. CDR3 length: 13 amino acids. V lost 4 bases to trimming and J lost 10 bases; unmatched junction nucleotides: 2. Germline V gives CDR1 MDHEN, CDR2 SYDVKM. CDR3 DNA sequence: TGTGCCAGCAGTTCACTAGCGGGGGGCGAGCAGTTCTTC. Protein: CASSSLAGGEQFF.

The V call is TRBV2, the J call TRBJ1-2, with D tentatively TRBD1 (6 bases). V was cut by 5 bases and J by 4 bases, with 11 bases left in between. This CDR3 is built from 13 residues. Germline V lookup: CDR1 SNHLY, CDR2 FYNNEI. The CDR3 region has the DNA TGTGCCAGCAGTAGGGGGAACGGCTATGGCTACACCTTC. Amino acids: CASSRGNGYGYTF. Looking up the rest from reference TRBV2 and TRBJ1-2 gives the full variable domain: EPEVTQTPSHQVTQMGQEVILRCVPISNHLYFYWYRQILGQKVEFLVSFYNNEISEKSEIFDDQFSVERPDGSNFTLKIRSTKLEDSAMYFCASSRGNGYGYTFGSGTRLTVV.